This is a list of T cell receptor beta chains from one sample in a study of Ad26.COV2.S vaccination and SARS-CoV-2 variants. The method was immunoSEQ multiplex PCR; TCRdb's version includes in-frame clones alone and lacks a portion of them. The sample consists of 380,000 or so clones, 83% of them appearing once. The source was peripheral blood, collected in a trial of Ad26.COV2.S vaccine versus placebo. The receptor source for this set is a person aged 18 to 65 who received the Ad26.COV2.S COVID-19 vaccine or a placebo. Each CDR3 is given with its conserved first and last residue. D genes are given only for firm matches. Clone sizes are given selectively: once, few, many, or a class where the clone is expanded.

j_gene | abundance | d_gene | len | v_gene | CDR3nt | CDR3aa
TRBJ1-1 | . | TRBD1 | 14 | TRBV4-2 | TGTGCCAGCAGCCCCGCAGGGGGACGCACTGAAGCTTTCTTT | CASSPAGGRTEAFF
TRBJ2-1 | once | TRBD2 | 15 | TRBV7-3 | TGTGCCAGCAGCTTAGTGTTAGCGGGAACACATGAGCAGTTCTTC | CASSLVLAGTHEQFF
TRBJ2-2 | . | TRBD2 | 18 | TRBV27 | TGTGCCAGCAGTTCGCTCATACTAGCGGGGCGGAACACCGGGGAGCTGTTTTTT | CASSSLILAGRNTGELFF
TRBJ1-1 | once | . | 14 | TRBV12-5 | TGTGCTAGTGGTTTGTTAACCGGGGACACTGAAGCTTTCTTT | CASGLLTGDTEAFF
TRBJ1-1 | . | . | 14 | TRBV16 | TGTGCCAGCAGTCGTTGGACAGTGAACACTGAAGCTTTCTTT | CASSRWTVNTEAFF
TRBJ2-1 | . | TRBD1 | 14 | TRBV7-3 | TGTGCCAGCAGCTTAGACGGGACAGGGTCTGAGCAGTTCTTC | CASSLDGTGSEQFF
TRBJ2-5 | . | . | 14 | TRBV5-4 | TGTGCCAGCAGCTCCGGGGGCCTAACAGAGACCCAGTACTTC | CASSSGGLTETQYF
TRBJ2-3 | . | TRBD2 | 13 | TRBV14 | TGTGCCAGCAGCCCAGCGGGGGGGCGTACGCAGTATTTT | CASSPAGGRTQYF
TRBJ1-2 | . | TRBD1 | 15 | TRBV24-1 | TGTGCCACCAGTGATAGGACAGGGGACTGGAGGGGCTACACCTTC | CATSDRTGDWRGYTF
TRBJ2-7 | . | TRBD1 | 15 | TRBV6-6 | TGTGCCAGCAGTCAACGGACAGGGAGCTCCTACGAGCAGTACTTC | CASSQRTGSSYEQYF
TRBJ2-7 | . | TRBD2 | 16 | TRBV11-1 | TGTGCCAGCAGCCCCCCCGTCGCGGGGGGCAACGACGAGCAGTACTTC | CASSPPVAGGNDEQYF
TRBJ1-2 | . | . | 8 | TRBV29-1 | TGCAGCGGAAATGGCTACACCTTC | CSGNGYTF
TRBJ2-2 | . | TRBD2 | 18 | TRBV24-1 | TGTGCCACCAGCGACCTTCCCCTCAGCGGGAGTCGGACCGGGGAGCTGTTTTTT | CATSDLPLSGSRTGELFF
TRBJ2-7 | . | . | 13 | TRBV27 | TGTGCCAGCGCGTGGAGTAGCTCCTACGAGCAGTACTTC | CASAWSSSYEQYF
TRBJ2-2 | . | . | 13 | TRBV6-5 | TGTGCCAGCACAATTAGTATCACCGGGGAGCTGTTTTTT | CASTISITGELFF
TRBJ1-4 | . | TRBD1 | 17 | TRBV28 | TGTGCCAGCAGTTGGCTCCTGGACAGGTTACCGAGGGGAAAACTGTTTTTT | CASSWLLDRLPRGKLFF
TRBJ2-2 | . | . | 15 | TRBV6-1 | TGTGCCAGCAGTGAATTTTGGACAACGACCGGGGAGCTGTTTTTT | CASSEFWTTTGELFF
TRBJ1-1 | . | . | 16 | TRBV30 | TGTGCCTGGAGTGTCCCCCGAAGGCAGGGCGTCACTGAAGCTTTCTTT | CAWSVPRRQGVTEAFF
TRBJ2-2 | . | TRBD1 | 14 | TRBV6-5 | TGTGCCAGCAGTAAACAGGGGGGCACCGGGGAGCTGTTTTTT | CASSKQGGTGELFF
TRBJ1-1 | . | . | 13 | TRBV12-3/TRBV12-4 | TGTGCCAGCAGTACTCCACTGGACACTGAAGCTTTCTTT | CASSTPLDTEAFF
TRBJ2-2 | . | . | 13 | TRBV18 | TGTGCCAGCTCACCAGGGAGGACCGGGGAGCTGTTTTTT | CASSPGRTGELFF
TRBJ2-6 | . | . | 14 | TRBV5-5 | TGTGCCAGCACAGGTGGATCTGGGGCCAACGTCCTGACTTTC | CASTGGSGANVLTF
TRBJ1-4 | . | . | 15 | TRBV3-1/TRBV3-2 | TGTGCCAGCAGCCGACGTTGGGGCGAGAATGAAAAACTGTTTTTT | CASSRRWGENEKLFF
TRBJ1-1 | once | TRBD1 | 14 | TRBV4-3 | TGCGCCAGCAGCCATACCGGGACAGGGAATCCGGCTTTCTTT | CASSHTGTGNPAFF
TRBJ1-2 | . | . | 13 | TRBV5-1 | TGCGCCAGCAGCTCCGAGGACAGCTATGGCTACACCTTC | CASSSEDSYGYTF
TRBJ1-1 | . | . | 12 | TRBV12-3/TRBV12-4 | TGTGCCAGCAGTTTGTCGAATCTTAAAGCTTTCTTT | CASSLSNLKAFF
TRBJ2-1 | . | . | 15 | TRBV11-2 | TGTGCCAGCAGCTTAGAGGCGGCCTCCTACAATGAGCAGTTCTTC | CASSLEAASYNEQFF
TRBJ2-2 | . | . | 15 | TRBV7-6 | TGTGCCAGCAGCTTAATAGTAGCGAACACCGGGGAGCTGTTTTTT | CASSLIVANTGELFF
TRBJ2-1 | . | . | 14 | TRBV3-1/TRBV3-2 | TGTGCCAGCAGCCAAGATGGTAGTCAGGATGAGCAGTTCTTC | CASSQDGSQDEQFF
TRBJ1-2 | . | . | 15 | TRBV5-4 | TGTGCCAGCAGCTGGGCACCACAGGGAAACTATGGCTACACCTTC | CASSWAPQGNYGYTF
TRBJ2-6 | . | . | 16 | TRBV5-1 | TGCGCCAGCAGCTTGGATCTGTACTCTGGGGCCAACGTCCTGACTTTC | CASSLDLYSGANVLTF
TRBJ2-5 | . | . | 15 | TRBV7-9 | TGTGCCAGCAGCTTAGAGCTGGGGCGGAAAGAGACCCAGTACTTC | CASSLELGRKETQYF
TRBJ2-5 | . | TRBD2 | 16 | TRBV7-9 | TGTGCCAGCAGCCCTTCCGCGGGGGGGAGAGCAGAGACCCAGTACTTC | CASSPSAGGRAETQYF
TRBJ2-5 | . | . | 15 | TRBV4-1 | TGCGCCAGCAGCCGGACAAGCGTAAGCCAAGAGACCCAGTACTTC | CASSRTSVSQETQYF
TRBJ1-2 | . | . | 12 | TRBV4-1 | TGCGCCAGCCGTTTCCCCCGCCAGGGCTACACCTTC | CASRFPRQGYTF
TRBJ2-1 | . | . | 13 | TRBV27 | TGTGCCAGCAGTTTCGGGGCGGTTAATGAGCAGTTCTTC | CASSFGAVNEQFF
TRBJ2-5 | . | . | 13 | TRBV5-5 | TGTGCCAGCACCATGTATGGGGAAGAGACCCAGTACTTC | CASTMYGEETQYF
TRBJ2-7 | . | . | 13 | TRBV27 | TGTGCCAGCAGTTCAAACTTGGTCGGGGAGCAGTACTTC | CASSSNLVGEQYF
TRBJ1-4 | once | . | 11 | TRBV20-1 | TGCAGTGCTAGTGAGGGGAAAAAACTGTTTTTT | CSASEGKKLFF
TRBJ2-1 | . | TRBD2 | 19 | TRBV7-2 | TGTGCCAGCAGCTTATTTCGTTCGAGCGGGAGGGCCAGTTACAATGAGCAGTTCTTC | CASSLFRSSGRASYNEQFF
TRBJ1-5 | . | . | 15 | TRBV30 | TGTGCCTGGAGCGGCGCTGGGACCTCGCATCAGCCCCAGCATTTT | CAWSGAGTSHQPQHF
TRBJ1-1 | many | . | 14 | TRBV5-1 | TGCGCCAGCAGCCAAGCGATACAGGGCGCTGAAGCTTTCTTT | CASSQAIQGAEAFF
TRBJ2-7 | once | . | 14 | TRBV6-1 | TGTGCCAGCAGTGAACAGGGCCTCCGATACGAGCAGTACTTC | CASSEQGLRYEQYF
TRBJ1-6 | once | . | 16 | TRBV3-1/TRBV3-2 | TGTGCCAGCAGCCAAGAAGGACGAGCACCTCGAGGAGCCCTCCACTTT | CASSQEGRAPRGALHF
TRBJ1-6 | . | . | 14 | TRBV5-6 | TGTGCCAGCACCCCTGGCATAGGATATTCACCCCTCCACTTT | CASTPGIGYSPLHF
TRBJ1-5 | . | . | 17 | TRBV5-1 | TGCGCCAGCAGCTTGGGGGGCGACTTCGATAGCAATCAGCCCCAGCATTTT | CASSLGGDFDSNQPQHF
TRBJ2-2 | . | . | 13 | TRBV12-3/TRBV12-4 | TGTGCCAGCAGTTACCGGGGGTCCGGGGAGCTGTTTTTT | CASSYRGSGELFF
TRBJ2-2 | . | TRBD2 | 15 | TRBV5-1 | TGCGCCAGCAGCACATCACTAGCGGGAGCCGGGGAGCTGTTTTTT | CASSTSLAGAGELFF
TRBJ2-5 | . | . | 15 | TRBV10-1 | TGCGCCAGCAGTGTACCGCAATCCATACAAGAGACCCAGTACTTC | CASSVPQSIQETQYF
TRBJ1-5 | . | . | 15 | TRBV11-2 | TGTGCCAGCAGCCTGAAGGTGGGCAGGAATCAGCCCCAGCATTTT | CASSLKVGRNQPQHF
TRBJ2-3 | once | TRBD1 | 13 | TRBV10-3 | TGTGCCATCAGCGCTCAGGGGGCAGATACGCAGTATTTT | CAISAQGADTQYF